Listed below are T cell receptor beta chains from one sample, sequenced in a study of T cells after yellow fever vaccination. MiXCR, applied by TCRdb to the 5' RACE reads, yields one record per CDR3 protein. Here the sample spans a few hundred thousand distinct CDR3 sequences, 6.5% to 8.5% being singletons. Sequenced material: PBMCs, taken roughly 47 days after the first yellow fever vaccination. The receptors stem from a man between 18 and 35 years old who received the YFV17D yellow fever vaccine. Both conserved end residues are part of each CDR3. D genes are given only for firm matches. Some rows have no size entry. The others give once, few or many, or a class for an expanded clone.

j_call clone_size v_call d_call cdr3_aa cdr3_nt
TRBJ1-1 . TRBV12-3/TRBV12-4 . CASSLEIRLGTDPEAFF TGTGCCAGCAGTCTAGAGATTCGACTGGGGACCGACCCTGAAGCTTTCTTT
TRBJ2-3 . TRBV7-2 TRBD1 CASSLPDRGVTTDTQYF TGTGCCAGCAGCTTACCCGACAGGGGGGTTACGACAGATACGCAGTATTTT
TRBJ2-1 many TRBV6-2/TRBV6-3 TRBD1 CASSYLQGQLQFF TGTGCCAGCAGTTATCTACAGGGGCAGCTGCAGTTCTTC
TRBJ1-5 . TRBV20-1 . CSARAGANNQPQHF TGCAGTGCTAGAGCTGGCGCTAATAATCAGCCCCAGCATTTT
TRBJ1-2 . TRBV9 . CASSLRAGAFYGYTF TGTGCCAGCAGCCTGAGGGCAGGAGCCTTCTATGGCTACACCTTC
TRBJ1-4 few TRBV11-2 TRBD1 CASSYNRGRKLFF TGTGCCAGCAGCTACAACAGGGGGAGGAAACTGTTTTTT
TRBJ1-1 many TRBV19 . CASRVGGGTEAFF TGTGCCAGCAGGGTTGGAGGGGGCACTGAAGCTTTCTTT
TRBJ1-3 many TRBV12-3/TRBV12-4 . CASRSQGQPGNTIYF TGTGCCAGCAGGTCTCAGGGCCAGCCTGGAAACACCATATATTTT
TRBJ2-1 few TRBV7-8 . CASSPGRTLGLYNEQFF TGTGCCAGCAGCCCCGGTAGGACTTTGGGCCTATACAATGAGCAGTTCTTC
TRBJ2-5 few TRBV29-1 . CSVELGDLQETQYF TGCAGCGTTGAATTGGGGGACCTCCAAGAGACCCAGTACTTC
TRBJ2-3 few TRBV19 . CASAYYGGRDTQYF TGTGCCAGTGCCTACTATGGCGGAAGAGATACGCAGTATTTT
TRBJ2-5 . TRBV7-2 TRBD2 CASSPGGGVQETQYF TGTGCCAGCAGTCCCGGGGGAGGGGTACAAGAGACCCAGTACTTC
TRBJ1-5 . TRBV27 . CASSLYRGNQPQHF TGTGCCAGCAGTTTATACAGGGGCAATCAGCCCCAGCATTTT
TRBJ1-2 . TRBV2 . CASSESRVNYGYTF TGTGCCAGCAGTGAAAGTAGAGTTAACTATGGCTACACCTTC
TRBJ2-1 many TRBV27 TRBD1 CASSFARGQGEQFF TGTGCCAGCAGTTTTGCCAGGGGGCAGGGTGAGCAGTTCTTC
TRBJ2-7 many TRBV5-1 . CASSPRAGNSYEQYF TGCGCCAGCAGCCCAAGGGCGGGGAACTCCTACGAGCAGTACTTC
TRBJ2-3 . TRBV5-4 . CASSLMGGVSTDTQYF TGTGCCAGCAGCTTGATGGGCGGGGTTAGCACAGATACGCAGTATTTT
TRBJ2-1 few TRBV6-1 . CASSESRGRVTYNEQFF TGTGCCAGCAGTGAATCCCGGGGGCGAGTAACGTACAATGAGCAGTTCTTC
TRBJ2-1 . TRBV5-1 . CASSLWARSYNEQFF TGCGCCAGCAGCTTGTGGGCCAGGTCTTACAATGAGCAGTTCTTC
TRBJ2-1 . TRBV5-1 . CASSIAREQFF TGCGCCAGCAGCATAGCAAGGGAGCAGTTCTTC
TRBJ1-1 few TRBV15 . CATSRENTEAFF TGTGCCACCAGCAGAGAGAACACTGAAGCTTTCTTT
TRBJ1-2 few TRBV7-2 . CASSSGQLSHYGYTF TGTGCCAGCAGCTCTGGACAGCTAAGCCACTATGGCTACACCTTC
TRBJ2-2 few TRBV7-2 . CASISLGPNTGELFF TGTGCCAGCATCTCACTAGGACCTAACACCGGGGAGCTGTTTTTT
TRBJ2-7 few TRBV6-2/TRBV6-3 TRBD2 CASSYARERGSYEQYF TGTGCCAGCAGTTACGCGAGGGAGCGGGGATCCTACGAGCAGTACTTC